This is a list of T cell receptor beta chains from one sample in a study of blood T cell repertoires in COVID-19. Using immunoSEQ multiplex PCR, the repertoire was profiled, and TCRdb retains in-frame clones only, with some absent. The sample records 210,000 or so clones, roughly nine tenths being singletons. Source material: PBMCs or T cells enriched from blood (not recorded which). These receptors all stem from a woman aged 50 to 60 in a cohort exposed to, infected with or recovered from COVID-19 (not recorded which). Both conserved end residues are part of each CDR3. A D gene is named only where the DNA matches it firmly. A clone size is listed for some rows: how often the clone was seen (once, few, many), or a class if it is expanded.

v_gene: TRBV30; abundance: once; d_gene: TRBD2; j_gene: TRBJ2-5; CDR3nt: TGTGCCTGGAGTGCATGGGAGGGTGCCCGAGAGACCCAGTACTTC; CDR3aa: CAWSAWEGARETQYF
v_gene: TRBV7-2; abundance: -; d_gene: TRBD2; j_gene: TRBJ2-3; CDR3nt: TGTGCCAGCAGCCGCGGGCGGGGGGGCCGGGCAGATACGCAGTATTTT; CDR3aa: CASSRGRGGRADTQYF
v_gene: TRBV7-3; abundance: -; d_gene: TRBD1; j_gene: TRBJ1-5; CDR3nt: TGTGCCAGAAAGGGACAGCTATGCAATCAGCCCCAGCATTTT; CDR3aa: CARKGQLCNQPQHF
v_gene: TRBV4-3; abundance: once; d_gene: -; j_gene: TRBJ1-1; CDR3nt: TGCGCCAGCAGCCAAGATGTGAGGAAAGACACTGAAGCTTTCTTT; CDR3aa: CASSQDVRKDTEAFF
v_gene: TRBV27; abundance: -; d_gene: TRBD1; j_gene: TRBJ2-1; CDR3nt: TGTGCCAGCAGTTTAATTCAGGGGGAGACGAATGAGCAGTTCTTC; CDR3aa: CASSLIQGETNEQFF
v_gene: TRBV9; abundance: -; d_gene: TRBD2; j_gene: TRBJ2-2; CDR3nt: TGTGCCAGCAGCGTAGCAAGCGGGGGTACCACGGGGGAGCTGTTTTTT; CDR3aa: CASSVASGGTTGELFF
v_gene: TRBV6-5; abundance: -; d_gene: TRBD2; j_gene: TRBJ2-2; CDR3nt: TGTGCCAGCGGGAGGGAGAACACCGGGGAGCTGTTTTTT; CDR3aa: CASGRENTGELFF
v_gene: TRBV10-2; abundance: -; d_gene: -; j_gene: TRBJ1-5; CDR3nt: TGCGCCAGCGGAATGATTTCGGGGGTGCGGCAGCCCCAGCATTTT; CDR3aa: CASGMISGVRQPQHF
v_gene: TRBV6-2/TRBV6-3; abundance: -; d_gene: -; j_gene: TRBJ1-1; CDR3nt: TGTGCCAGCAGTTACTCGCTGGGGAGGAGCCGCACTGAAGCTTTCTTT; CDR3aa: CASSYSLGRSRTEAFF
v_gene: TRBV28; abundance: -; d_gene: -; j_gene: TRBJ2-7; CDR3nt: TGTGCCACCGCGGACAGCCCAGTCTACGAGCAGTACTTC; CDR3aa: CATADSPVYEQYF
v_gene: TRBV5-6; abundance: many; d_gene: -; j_gene: TRBJ2-7; CDR3nt: TGTGCCAGCAGGGTAACCGGGGCCTACGAGCAGTACTTC; CDR3aa: CASRVTGAYEQYF
v_gene: TRBV11-1; abundance: -; d_gene: -; j_gene: TRBJ2-1; CDR3nt: TGTGCCAGCAGCTTCTTCGGGGACTACAATGAGCAGTTCTTC; CDR3aa: CASSFFGDYNEQFF
v_gene: TRBV12-3/TRBV12-4; abundance: -; d_gene: TRBD1; j_gene: TRBJ2-1; CDR3nt: TGTGCCAGCAGTCGACCGGGACAGGGAAAGCAGTTCTTC; CDR3aa: CASSRPGQGKQFF
v_gene: TRBV27; abundance: -; d_gene: -; j_gene: TRBJ2-7; CDR3nt: TGTGCCAGCAGTTTAGCTATTGGGGCGTCCTACGAGCAGTACTTC; CDR3aa: CASSLAIGASYEQYF
v_gene: TRBV6-1; abundance: -; d_gene: -; j_gene: TRBJ1-5; CDR3nt: TGTGCCAGCAGTGAAGGTCGGTGGGCGTCACGCCAGCCCCAGCATTTT; CDR3aa: CASSEGRWASRQPQHF
v_gene: TRBV7-2; abundance: -; d_gene: -; j_gene: TRBJ1-1; CDR3nt: TGTGCCAGCAGCTTAGGGCGGGGGCCTTTAACTGAAGCTTTCTTT; CDR3aa: CASSLGRGPLTEAFF
v_gene: TRBV5-1; abundance: -; d_gene: TRBD2; j_gene: TRBJ2-5; CDR3nt: TGCGCCAGCAGCGTCGCTTTTTTAGCGGGGGGGCACAGAGAGACCCAGTACTTC; CDR3aa: CASSVAFLAGGHRETQYF
v_gene: TRBV6-4; abundance: -; d_gene: -; j_gene: TRBJ2-2; CDR3nt: TGTGCCAGCAGTGACTCAAGGCAGGGGTACACCGGGGAGCTGTTTTTT; CDR3aa: CASSDSRQGYTGELFF
v_gene: TRBV5-1; abundance: -; d_gene: TRBD2; j_gene: TRBJ2-1; CDR3nt: TGCGCCAGCACCCGTGAGGCGGGGGTTTCAAATGAGCAGTTCTTC; CDR3aa: CASTREAGVSNEQFF
v_gene: TRBV29-1; abundance: -; d_gene: TRBD2; j_gene: TRBJ2-5; CDR3nt: TGCAGCGTGGGGACTAGCGGGGCGACCCAGTACTTC; CDR3aa: CSVGTSGATQYF
v_gene: TRBV9; abundance: -; d_gene: TRBD2; j_gene: TRBJ2-2; CDR3nt: TGTGCCAGCAGTGAACGGGGGGGCCTCACCGGGGAGCTGTTTTTT; CDR3aa: CASSERGGLTGELFF
v_gene: TRBV7-9; abundance: -; d_gene: -; j_gene: TRBJ1-2; CDR3nt: TGTGCCAGCAGCACGGGGACACCCTATGGCTACACCTTC; CDR3aa: CASSTGTPYGYTF
v_gene: TRBV7-2; abundance: -; d_gene: TRBD1; j_gene: TRBJ1-1; CDR3nt: TGTGCCAGCGGACGACAGGGAGACACTGAAGCTTTCTTT; CDR3aa: CASGRQGDTEAFF
v_gene: TRBV18; abundance: -; d_gene: TRBD1; j_gene: TRBJ2-4; CDR3nt: TGTGCCAGCTCATCGACAGGGGAAGCCAAAAACATTCAGTACTTC; CDR3aa: CASSSTGEAKNIQYF
v_gene: TRBV6-1; abundance: -; d_gene: -; j_gene: TRBJ2-5; CDR3nt: TGTGCCAGCAGTGAACCGGGCGGGGTGGAGACCCAGTACTTC; CDR3aa: CASSEPGGVETQYF
v_gene: TRBV24-1; abundance: -; d_gene: TRBD1; j_gene: TRBJ2-4; CDR3nt: TGTGCCACCAGTGATGGGGACGGGACAGGGTCGCGAAACATTCAGTACTTC; CDR3aa: CATSDGDGTGSRNIQYF
v_gene: TRBV7-2; abundance: -; d_gene: -; j_gene: TRBJ1-2; CDR3nt: TGTGCCAGCAGCCCAGAAGTCTCCAGCTACACCTTC; CDR3aa: CASSPEVSSYTF
v_gene: TRBV6-5; abundance: -; d_gene: -; j_gene: TRBJ2-2; CDR3nt: TGTGCCAGCAGTTACCTAGACGGGGAGCTGTTTTTT; CDR3aa: CASSYLDGELFF
v_gene: TRBV9; abundance: -; d_gene: -; j_gene: TRBJ2-5; CDR3nt: TGTGCCAGCAGCGTAGGTAGCTACCAAGAGACCCAGTACTTC; CDR3aa: CASSVGSYQETQYF
v_gene: TRBV10-3; abundance: -; d_gene: -; j_gene: TRBJ1-1; CDR3nt: TGTGCCATTCGAGAGAAACCGAACACTGAAGCTTTCTTT; CDR3aa: CAIREKPNTEAFF
v_gene: TRBV3-1/TRBV3-2; abundance: -; d_gene: TRBD1; j_gene: TRBJ1-2; CDR3nt: TGTGCCAGCAGCCACCGGACAGGGGTTAGTCGCTACACCTTC; CDR3aa: CASSHRTGVSRYTF
v_gene: TRBV19; abundance: -; d_gene: -; j_gene: TRBJ1-1; CDR3nt: TGTGCCAGTAGTTTTGGCTCTGAAGCTTTCTTT; CDR3aa: CASSFGSEAFF
v_gene: TRBV4-1; abundance: once; d_gene: TRBD1; j_gene: TRBJ2-5; CDR3nt: TGCGCCAGCAGCCCCCACGGGACAGGGATGGAGACCCAGTACTTC; CDR3aa: CASSPHGTGMETQYF
v_gene: TRBV29-1; abundance: -; d_gene: -; j_gene: TRBJ2-5; CDR3nt: TGCAGCGTTGACGGTTCTATCGGAGAGACCCAGTACTTC; CDR3aa: CSVDGSIGETQYF
v_gene: TRBV13; abundance: -; d_gene: -; j_gene: TRBJ1-1; CDR3nt: TGTGCCAGCAGCTACCAGTACACTGAAGCTTTCTTT; CDR3aa: CASSYQYTEAFF
v_gene: TRBV19; abundance: -; d_gene: -; j_gene: TRBJ1-5; CDR3nt: TGTGCCAGTAGTATCTTGGGGCAGTCGAATCAGCCCCAGCATTTT; CDR3aa: CASSILGQSNQPQHF
v_gene: TRBV7-9; abundance: -; d_gene: -; j_gene: TRBJ1-1; CDR3nt: TGTGCCAGCAACCGGCAGGGGAACACTGAAGCTTTCTTT; CDR3aa: CASNRQGNTEAFF
v_gene: TRBV3-1/TRBV3-2; abundance: -; d_gene: -; j_gene: TRBJ1-1; CDR3nt: TGTGCCAGCAGCCAAGGGGGCCGATCTGAAGCTTTCTTT; CDR3aa: CASSQGGRSEAFF
v_gene: TRBV10-2; abundance: -; d_gene: TRBD2; j_gene: TRBJ2-3; CDR3nt: TGCGCCAGCAGTGACCCGCGACTAGCGGGGAGCACAGATACGCAGTATTTT; CDR3aa: CASSDPRLAGSTDTQYF
v_gene: TRBV27; abundance: few; d_gene: TRBD1; j_gene: TRBJ1-6; CDR3nt: TGTGCCAGCAACCTATCAGGGGGTGGTTCACCCCTCCACTTT; CDR3aa: CASNLSGGGSPLHF
v_gene: TRBV19; abundance: -; d_gene: TRBD1; j_gene: TRBJ2-5; CDR3nt: TGTGCCAGTAGTACCCGGGACAGGGTCTTGCGGGAGACCCAGTACTTC; CDR3aa: CASSTRDRVLRETQYF
v_gene: TRBV9; abundance: -; d_gene: TRBD1; j_gene: TRBJ1-2; CDR3nt: TGTGCCAGCAGCGCCGGACAGGTCTACTATGGCTACACCTTC; CDR3aa: CASSAGQVYYGYTF
v_gene: TRBV6-6; abundance: -; d_gene: -; j_gene: TRBJ1-4; CDR3nt: TGTGCCAGCAGCCCCGGGGGGGGGCTTTCCACTTTATGGGCTAATGAAAAACTGTTTTTT; CDR3aa: CASSPGGGLSTLWANEKLFF
v_gene: TRBV11-2; abundance: -; d_gene: -; j_gene: TRBJ1-2; CDR3nt: TGTGCCACCTCCGGGGGGACTAACTATGGCTACACCTTC; CDR3aa: CATSGGTNYGYTF
v_gene: TRBV28; abundance: -; d_gene: -; j_gene: TRBJ2-5; CDR3nt: TGTGCCAGCAGTTTATGGTCGGGGATCAAAGAGACCCAGTACTTC; CDR3aa: CASSLWSGIKETQYF
v_gene: TRBV27; abundance: -; d_gene: TRBD2; j_gene: TRBJ2-1; CDR3nt: TGTGCCAGCGGACTAGCGGGGGGTAATGAGCAGTTCTTC; CDR3aa: CASGLAGGNEQFF